One and the same sample provided the 10 T cell receptor beta chains below, sequenced in a study of blood T cell repertoires in COVID-19. Generated by immunoSEQ multiplex PCR, the TCRdb table keeps only in-frame clones and is missing some. The data contain approximately 300,000 clones, more than 70% of them singletons. The specimen was peripheral blood. The receptors were sampled from a man aged 18 to 29 who had recovered from COVID-19.

This clone came up once. This chain uses TRBV7-8 with TRBJ1-4; 8 bases are shared with TRBD1. The germline CDR1 and CDR2 sequences are SGHVS and FQNEAQ. The CDR3 length is 14 residues. V lost 5 bases and J lost 4; bases outside the gene matches: 3. CDR3 DNA: TGTGCCAGCAGCCCACAGGGGGTTAATGAAAAACTGTTTTTT. Amino acids: CASSPQGVNEKLFF.

This clone was seen once. At the DNA level, this CDR3 is encoded by other sequences in the same sample as well. The V gene is TRBV5-1, the J gene TRBJ2-7; the match to TRBD1 covers 9 bases. This CDR3 comprises 14 residues. Germline assignment: CDR1 SGHRS and CDR2 YFSETQ. The ends lost 4 bases at V and 3 bases at J; junction bases unmatched: 5. CDR3 DNA: TGCGCCAGCAGCCTTGGGGGACAGGGCTACGAGCAGTACTTC. Amino acid sequence: CASSLGGQGYEQYF.

V gene TRBV14 combines with J gene TRBJ2-7; 7 nucleotides match TRBD1. The CDR3 runs 13 residues. Germline assignment: CDR1 SGHDN and CDR2 FVKESK. Germline trimming cut 3 bases from V and 4 bases from J; bases unmatched to any gene: 3. The CDR3 is CASSQDRIYEQYF. CDR3 sequence (DNA): TGTGCCAGCAGCCAGGACAGGATTTACGAGCAGTACTTC.

V is TRBV10-3 and J is TRBJ2-5; TRBD2 aligns across 7 bases. CDR3 size: 14 residues. V trimming: 4 bases; J trimming: 1 base; junction bases outside the gene matches: 3. Germline V gene lookup returns CDR1 ENHRY and CDR2 SYGVKD. The DNA of the CDR3 is TGTGCCATCAGTGGCGGGGGACTCCAAGAGACCCAGTACTTC. Its translation is CAISGGGLQETQYF.

The V call is TRBV11-3, the J call TRBJ2-1, with 12 bases lining up with TRBD1. Germline V gene data show CDR1 as SGHNT and CDR2 as YENEEA. The CDR3 is made up of 16 amino acids. Trimming cost V 5 bases and J 9 bases; bases outside gene matches: 11. CDR3 region: CASSGRDRGRFSEQFF. Written as DNA, the CDR3 is TGTGCCAGCAGCGGGCGGGACAGGGGGCGCTTCAGTGAGCAGTTCTTC.

The V and J genes are TRBV3-1 (or the pseudogene TRBV3-2) and TRBJ2-7; TRBD1 aligns across 9 bases. The V segment lost 6 bases and the J segment 4 bases; nucleotides outside the gene matches: 4. Per the germline V gene, CDR1 is LGHDT and CDR2 is YNNKEL (reference sequence). The CDR3 is 13 residues long. In nucleotides, the CDR3 is TGTGCCAGCAGTTGGGGGACAGGGTACGAGCAGTACTTC. Translated, it gives CASSWGTGYEQYF.

This chain links TRBV12-3 or TRBV12-4 with TRBJ2-7; 10 nucleotides align to TRBD1. CDR3 length: 13 residues. V lost 3 bases to trimming and J lost 11 bases; unmatched junction nucleotides: 7. Here the CDR3 reads CASSFGTGVSEYF. CDR3 DNA: TGTGCCAGCAGTTTTGGGACAGGGGTGTCGGAGTACTTC.

The gene calls are TRBV5-1 and TRBJ2-1; 7 positions agree with TRBD2. CDR3 length: 14 residues. CDR1 and CDR2 (germline): SGHRS, YFSETQ. Unmatched junction bases numbered 6, after V lost 6 bases and J lost 3 bases. This CDR3 is CASTGGRIYNEQFF. CDR3 DNA: TGCGCCAGCACCGGCGGGAGAATCTACAATGAGCAGTTCTTC.

This sequence joins TRBV2 and TRBJ2-7; tentatively, D is TRBD2 (6 bases). There are 15 residues in the CDR3. V was pared by 5 bases and J by 5 bases, with 19 bases between. Germline lookup yields CDR1 SNHLY and CDR2 FYNNEI. The DNA for the CDR3 is TGTGCCAGCAGTCCTCAGGACTACAAAGGGGACGAGCAGTACTTC. This sequence encodes CASSPQDYKGDEQYF.

The gene calls are TRBV2 and TRBJ2-5, with TRBD1 matching 7 bases. Germline CDR1 reads SNHLY; CDR2 reads FYNNEI. After removal of 0 bases from V and 5 bases from J, the junction contained 6 bases not matched to a gene. CDR3 length: 15 residues. The CDR3: CASSEATGAWETQYF. DNA of the CDR3: TGTGCCAGCAGTGAAGCCACAGGGGCTTGGGAGACCCAGTACTTC.